Listed here is a single TCR beta chain. The data derive from a study of blood T cell repertoires in COVID-19. Background on the study: Both acute and convalescent COVID-19 samples were obtained from the United States, Italy and Spain. From T cells, B-cell-depleted T cells, or PBMCs came the material, which was cDNA or gDNA.

In the original processing: From reference gene primer amplification, estimates of nucleated cell counts were derived. Clones were sequenced by immunoSEQ multiplex PCR, and TCRdb holds only the in-frame ones, with some missing. V, J and clone size are those of that table, while D and trimming were read from the DNA. The repertoire holds about 120,000 clones, with roughly 79% as singletons. This CDR3 has 13 residues. V lost 3 bases to trimming and J lost 5 bases, with 10 bases between them. The origin of this receptor is a man between 70 and 80 years old with active or convalescent COVID-19. Input material: peripheral blood. The chain joins TRBV12-3 or TRBV12-4 to TRBJ1-2, with a possible D match to TRBD1 (5 bases). This CDR3 reads CASSFGGEYGYTF. The CDR3 DNA is TGTGCCAGCAGTTTCGGGGGGGAATATGGCTACACCTTC.